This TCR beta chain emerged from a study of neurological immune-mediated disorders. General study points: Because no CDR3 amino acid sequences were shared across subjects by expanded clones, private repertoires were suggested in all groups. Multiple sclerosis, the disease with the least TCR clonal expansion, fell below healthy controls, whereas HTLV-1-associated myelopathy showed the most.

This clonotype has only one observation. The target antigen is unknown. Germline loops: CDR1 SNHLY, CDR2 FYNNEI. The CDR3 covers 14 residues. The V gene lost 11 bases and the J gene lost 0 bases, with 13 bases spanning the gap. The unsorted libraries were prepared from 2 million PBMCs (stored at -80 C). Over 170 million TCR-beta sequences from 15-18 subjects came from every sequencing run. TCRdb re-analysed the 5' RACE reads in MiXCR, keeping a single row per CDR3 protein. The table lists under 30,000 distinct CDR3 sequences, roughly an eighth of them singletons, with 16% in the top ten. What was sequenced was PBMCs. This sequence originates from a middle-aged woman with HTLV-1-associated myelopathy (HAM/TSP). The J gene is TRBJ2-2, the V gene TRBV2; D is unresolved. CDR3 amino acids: CACSPMTNTGELFF. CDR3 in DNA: TGTGCCTGTTCTCCAATGACGAACACCGGGGAGCTGTTTTTT.